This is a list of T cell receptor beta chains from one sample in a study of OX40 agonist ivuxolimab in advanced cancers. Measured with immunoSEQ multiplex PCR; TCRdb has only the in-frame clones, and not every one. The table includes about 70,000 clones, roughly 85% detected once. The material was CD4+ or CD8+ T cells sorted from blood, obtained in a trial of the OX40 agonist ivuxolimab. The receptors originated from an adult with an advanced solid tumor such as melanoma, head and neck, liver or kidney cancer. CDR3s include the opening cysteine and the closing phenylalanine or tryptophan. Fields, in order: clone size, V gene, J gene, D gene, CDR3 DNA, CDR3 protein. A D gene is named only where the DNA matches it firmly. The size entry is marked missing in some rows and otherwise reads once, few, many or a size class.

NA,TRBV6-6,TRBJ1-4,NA,TGTGCCAGCAGTTTCGGCGGAAAACTGTTTTTT,CASSFGGKLFF
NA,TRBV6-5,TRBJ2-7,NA,TGTGCCAGCACCATGGGATACGAGCAGTACTTC,CASTMGYEQYF
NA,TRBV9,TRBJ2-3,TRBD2,TGTGCCAGCAGCGCAGCGGGGGGCCACTCGGATACGCAGTATTTT,CASSAAGGHSDTQYF
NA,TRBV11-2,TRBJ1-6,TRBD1,TGTGCCAGCAGCCAGGACAGGGGGGAACGGGCCTCGACCCTCCACTTT,CASSQDRGERASTLHF
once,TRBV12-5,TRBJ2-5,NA,TGTGCTAGTGGTTTGGGGCAAGAGACCCAGTACTTC,CASGLGQETQYF
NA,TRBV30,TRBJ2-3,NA,TGTGCCTGGAGTGTTGTTTTCCAAGATACGCAGTATTTT,CAWSVVFQDTQYF
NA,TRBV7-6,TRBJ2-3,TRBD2,TGTGCCAGCAGCTTAAGGCTAGCGGGGGGCACAGATACGCAGTATTTT,CASSLRLAGGTDTQYF
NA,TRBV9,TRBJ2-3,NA,TGTGCCAGCAGCGGGAGGAGACAGACTCAAACGCAGTATTTT,CASSGRRQTQTQYF
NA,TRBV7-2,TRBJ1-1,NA,TGTGCCAGCAGCCCAAGCCAGACGAACACTGAAGCTTTCTTT,CASSPSQTNTEAFF
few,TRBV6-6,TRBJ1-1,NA,TGTGCCAGCAGTTACGGAGGAATCTGGTACACTGAAGCTTTCTTT,CASSYGGIWYTEAFF
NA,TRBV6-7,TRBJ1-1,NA,TGTGCCAGCAGTTACTGGGGGGCACGGTTGAACACTGAAGCTTTCTTT,CASSYWGARLNTEAFF
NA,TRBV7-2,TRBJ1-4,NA,TGTGCCAGCAGCTTCAGTGACGGCTCTAATGAAAAACTGTTTTTT,CASSFSDGSNEKLFF
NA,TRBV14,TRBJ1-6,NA,TGTGCCAGCAGCCAATGGGGTAATTCACCCCTCCACTTT,CASSQWGNSPLHF
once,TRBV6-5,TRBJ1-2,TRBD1,TGTGCCAGCAGTCCCCTAACAGGGGGCAGCGGCTACACCTTC,CASSPLTGGSGYTF
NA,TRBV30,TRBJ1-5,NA,TGTGCCTGCCAACACGGCGGCGATAGCAATCAGCCCCAGCATTTT,CACQHGGDSNQPQHF
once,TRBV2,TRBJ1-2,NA,TGTGCCAGCAGTGAACGGGGCTACTATGGCTACACCTTC,CASSERGYYGYTF
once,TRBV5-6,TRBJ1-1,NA,TGTGCCAGCAGCCCCTGGGGGACACCAAGAAGGGGAACTGAAGCTTTCTTT,CASSPWGTPRRGTEAFF
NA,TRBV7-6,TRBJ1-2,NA,TGTGCCAGCAGCGTGGGGGGTTCTGGCTATGGCTACACCTTC,CASSVGGSGYGYTF
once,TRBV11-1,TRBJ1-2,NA,TGTGCCAGCAGCTTAGGACCCCTCTCCAGCTATGGCTACACCTTC,CASSLGPLSSYGYTF
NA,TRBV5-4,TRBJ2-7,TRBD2,TGTGCCAGCAGCCTCGGAATGAAGCGGGGGAGCCCCTACGAGCAGTACTTC,CASSLGMKRGSPYEQYF
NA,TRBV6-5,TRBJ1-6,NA,TGTGCCAGCAGTTATGGGTTGGGACAAGGCTTACCCCTCCACTTT,CASSYGLGQGLPLHF
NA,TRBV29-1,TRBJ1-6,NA,TGCAGCGCCCGGACGGGGGATAGCCTCCACTTT,CSARTGDSLHF
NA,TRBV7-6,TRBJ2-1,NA,TGTGCCAGCAGCAAATCCGGGGACCCCTTCTACAATGAGCAGTTCTTC,CASSKSGDPFYNEQFF
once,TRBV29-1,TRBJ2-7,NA,TGCAGCGTTGAAGGGGAACAGGGAGGATGGGACGAGCAGTACTTC,CSVEGEQGGWDEQYF
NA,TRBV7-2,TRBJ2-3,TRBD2,TGTGCCAGCAGCGGGGCACTAGCGGGGGGGAGTACGGGCACAGATACGCAGTATTTT,CASSGALAGGSTGTDTQYF
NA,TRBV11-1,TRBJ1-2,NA,TGTGCCAGCAGCCCTGACCAGGGGTTAGGTGGCTACACCTTC,CASSPDQGLGGYTF
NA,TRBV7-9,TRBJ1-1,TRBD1,TGTGCCAGCAGCCGATTTGACAGGGGGGACACTGAAGCTTTCTTT,CASSRFDRGDTEAFF
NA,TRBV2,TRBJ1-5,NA,TGTGCCAGCAGTGTGATGGGGGGGGACAATCAGCCCCAGCATTTT,CASSVMGGDNQPQHF
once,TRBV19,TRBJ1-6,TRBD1,TGTGCCAGCCGGGACAGGGGAATAAGGTCACCCCTCCACTTT,CASRDRGIRSPLHF
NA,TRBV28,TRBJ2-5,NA,TGTGCCAGCAGTTCGTACGGACCCGCACAGCAAGAGACCCAGTACTTC,CASSSYGPAQQETQYF
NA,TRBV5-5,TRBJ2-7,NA,TGTGCCAGCAGCTTCCCGAACAGGCCTTTCTACGAGCAGTACTTC,CASSFPNRPFYEQYF
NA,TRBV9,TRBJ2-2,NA,TGTGCCAGCAGCCGGCCGGGACTCCGGGGCGGGGAGCTGTTTTTT,CASSRPGLRGGELFF
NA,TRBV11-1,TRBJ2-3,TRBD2,TGTGCCAGCAGCTTACGTAGCGGGGGGAGCACAGATACGCAGTATTTT,CASSLRSGGSTDTQYF
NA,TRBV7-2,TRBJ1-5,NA,TGTGCCAGCAGCTTAGTTCACCGCAGGGGCAATCAGCCCCAGCATTTT,CASSLVHRRGNQPQHF
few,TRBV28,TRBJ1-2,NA,TGTGCCAGCAGCTCAGGGTTGGGCTATGGCTACACCTTC,CASSSGLGYGYTF
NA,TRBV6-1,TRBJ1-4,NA,TGTGCCAGCAGTGGAGGCGGGGGTGGGGGAGAAAAACTGTTTTTT,CASSGGGGGGEKLFF
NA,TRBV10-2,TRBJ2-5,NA,TGCGCCAGCAGTGCAGTCACCGAGACCCAGTACTTC,CASSAVTETQYF
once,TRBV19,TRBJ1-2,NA,TGTGCCAGTAGTAAAATGGGCAGGGACTATGGCTACACCTTC,CASSKMGRDYGYTF
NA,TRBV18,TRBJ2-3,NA,TGTGCCAGCTCACCAATTTCGGACACAGATACGCAGTATTTT,CASSPISDTDTQYF
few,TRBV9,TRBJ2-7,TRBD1,TGTGCCAGCAGCTCTAGGACAGGGACGGGCGAGCAGTACTTC,CASSSRTGTGEQYF
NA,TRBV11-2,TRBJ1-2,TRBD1,TGTGCCAGCAGCTTAGACGGTCGACAGGGAGTTAACTATGGCTACACCTTC,CASSLDGRQGVNYGYTF
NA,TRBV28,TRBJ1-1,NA,TGTGCCAGCAGCCCCCTGGGGCCGGTGAACACTGAAGCTTTCTTT,CASSPLGPVNTEAFF
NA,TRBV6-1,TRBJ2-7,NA,TGTGCCAGCTCCCGAGGGAAAGGGCAGTACTTC,CASSRGKGQYF
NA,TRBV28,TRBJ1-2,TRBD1,TGTGCCAGCAGTCCAGAGGGACAGGGGGCGTTCTATGGCTACACCTTC,CASSPEGQGAFYGYTF
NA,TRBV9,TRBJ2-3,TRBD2,TGTGCCAGCAGCGCCGCCATAGCGGGGACTAGCACAGATACGCAGTATTTT,CASSAAIAGTSTDTQYF
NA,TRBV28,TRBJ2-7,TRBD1,TGTGCCAGCCGGGCACAGGGGGGACTCTACGAGCAGTACTTC,CASRAQGGLYEQYF
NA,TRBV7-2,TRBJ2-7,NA,TGTGCCAGCAGCTTACGTAGGTGGACGGGAAGCTCCTACGAGCAGTACTTC,CASSLRRWTGSSYEQYF
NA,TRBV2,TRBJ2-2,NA,TGTGCCAGCAGCGTCGTATTCACCGGGGAGCTGTTTTTT,CASSVVFTGELFF
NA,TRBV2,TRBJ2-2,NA,TGTGCCAGCAGTGCTTTCGGTAACACCGGGGAGCTGTTTTTT,CASSAFGNTGELFF
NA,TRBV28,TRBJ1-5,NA,TGTGCCAGCAGTTTCAGGTGGTATCAGCCCCAGCATTTT,CASSFRWYQPQHF
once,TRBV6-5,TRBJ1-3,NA,TGTGCCAGCAGTTCGGGGTTCCCTGGAAACACCATATATTTT,CASSSGFPGNTIYF
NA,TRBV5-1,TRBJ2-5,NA,TGCGCCAGCAAGATCGTTTCCCAGGCAGAGACCCAGTACTTC,CASKIVSQAETQYF
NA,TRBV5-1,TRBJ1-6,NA,TGCGCCAGCAGCTCCCACGGGGGAGCGGATTCACCCCTCCACTTT,CASSSHGGADSPLHF
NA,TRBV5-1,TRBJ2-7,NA,TGCGCCAGCAGCTTGGAAACTGGGGTGGAGGGAGAGCAGTACTTC,CASSLETGVEGEQYF
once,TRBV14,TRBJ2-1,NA,TGTGCCAGCAGCCCCAAGTTATCAAGGGCCCTTGGAGGCCCCTACAATGAGCAGTTCTTC,CASSPKLSRALGGPYNEQFF
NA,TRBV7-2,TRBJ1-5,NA,TGTGCCAGCAGCCCGACCAATCAGCCCCAGCATTTT,CASSPTNQPQHF
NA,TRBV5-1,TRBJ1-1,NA,TGCGCCAGCAGCTTGGGGGGAGCCTATGCTGAAGCTTTCTTT,CASSLGGAYAEAFF
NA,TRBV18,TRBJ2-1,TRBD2,TGTGCCAGCTCAAGTAGCGGGGGAGACAATGAGCAGTTCTTC,CASSSSGGDNEQFF
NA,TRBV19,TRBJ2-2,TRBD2,TGTGCCAGTTCACTAGCGGGGGGGAACACCGGGGAGCTGTTTTTT,CASSLAGGNTGELFF